This T cell receptor (beta chain) was captured in a study of shared clonotypes between healthy human individuals. The overall study: Three men and a couple of women, aged 18 to 49, were donors. The study used three CD4 naive, three CD4 memory, two CD8 naive and one CD8 memory plate per donor.

Comments on this clone: Antigen specificity is unknown.

Whole-study results and caveats: Large sequencing depth failed to make sorted-subset sequencing complete, rarefaction showed.

Sequencing used immunoSEQ multiplex PCR; TCRdb keeps in-frame clones, though not all of them. The sample consists of fewer than 1 million clones, 90% to 97% of them appearing once. The germline CDR1 and CDR2 sequences are SEHNR and FQNEAQ (reference sequence). Between the trimmed V and J ends, which lost 6 bases and 1 base, there was a span of 6 bases. The CDR3 extends over 12 amino acids. Terminally differentiated effector memory CD45RA+ cells were excluded by CCR7 positive selection of CD45RO-negative cells. The sample consisted of naive CD8+ T cells sorted from blood. The chain has TRBV7-9 and TRBJ1-1; D is unclear. This receptor was obtained from a man aged 30-40 years in good health. This chain's CDR3 is CASREGNTEAFF. The DNA for the CDR3 is TGTGCCAGCAGGGAGGGGAACACTGAAGCTTTCTTT.